A selection of T cell receptor beta chains follows, all from one sample in a study of blood T cell repertoires in COVID-19. Profiled with immunoSEQ multiplex PCR; TCRdb holds only in-frame clones, not every one. The sample holds 250,000 to 350,000 clones, about nine tenths seen once. The sample consisted of peripheral blood. These receptors were collected from a woman aged 45 to 65 with COVID-19, enrolled during active disease. CDR3s include the opening cysteine and the closing phenylalanine or tryptophan. Fields, in order: D gene, V gene, clone size, J gene, CDR3 protein, CDR3 DNA. D genes are given only for firm matches. The size of a clone is reported for some rows only, either as once, few or many, or as a class for expanded clones.

TRBD1	TRBV4-1	.	TRBJ1-1	CASSPTGAGDRVRTEAFF	TGCGCCAGCAGCCCGACGGGCGCGGGGGACAGGGTACGCACTGAAGCTTTCTTT
.	TRBV3-1/TRBV3-2	.	TRBJ2-2	CAIPGGTNTGELFF	TGTGCCATACCCGGAGGGACGAACACCGGGGAGCTGTTTTTT
.	TRBV5-1	once	TRBJ1-5	CASSLAGGQPQHF	TGCGCCAGCAGCTTGGCCGGGGGTCAGCCCCAGCATTTT
TRBD1	TRBV19	.	TRBJ1-4	CASRGDRSTNEKLFF	TGTGCCAGTAGGGGGGACAGGTCAACTAATGAAAAACTGTTTTTT
TRBD1	TRBV24-1	.	TRBJ2-3	CATSDSTGLGDTQYF	TGTGCCACCAGTGACTCGACAGGGTTGGGGGATACGCAGTATTTT
.	TRBV7-9	.	TRBJ2-7	CASSFSYEQYF	TGTGCCAGCAGCTTCAGCTACGAGCAGTACTTC
.	TRBV18	.	TRBJ2-7	CASSTARGVLFYEQYF	TGTGCCAGCTCGACGGCCAGGGGCGTTCTCTTCTACGAGCAGTACTTC
.	TRBV12-3/TRBV12-4	.	TRBJ1-2	CASSLRELILSTF	TGTGCCAGCAGTTTACGGGAGCTAATCCTATCCACCTTC
.	TRBV15	.	TRBJ1-1	CATSRGQSMNTEAFF	TGTGCCACCAGCAGAGGACAGAGCATGAACACTGAAGCTTTCTTT
.	TRBV19	.	TRBJ1-2	CASSIEVSDYGYTF	TGTGCCAGTAGTATAGAGGTCAGTGACTATGGCTACACCTTC
TRBD1	TRBV29-1	.	TRBJ2-7	CSVKGQGAYEQYF	TGCAGCGTGAAAGGACAGGGGGCCTACGAGCAGTACTTC
.	TRBV4-3	.	TRBJ2-1	CASSRHAYNEQFF	TGCGCCAGCAGCCGACACGCGTACAATGAGCAGTTCTTC
.	TRBV30	.	TRBJ2-7	CASERVGPYEQYF	TGTGCCTCCGAGAGGGTAGGTCCCTACGAGCAGTACTTC
.	TRBV5-1	.	TRBJ1-1	CASSLEGRYTEAFF	TGCGCCAGCAGCTTGGAAGGCAGGTACACTGAAGCTTTCTTT
.	TRBV29-1	.	TRBJ1-2	CSGGQYNYGYTF	TGCAGCGGCGGACAGTACAACTATGGCTACACCTTC
.	TRBV28	.	TRBJ1-2	CASSLTQDRGYTF	TGTGCCAGCAGTTTAACCCAGGACAGAGGCTACACCTTC
.	TRBV24-1	.	TRBJ2-1	CATSLQGLDEQFF	TGTGCCACCAGTCTTCAGGGGCTCGATGAGCAGTTCTTC
TRBD2	TRBV24-1	.	TRBJ2-1	CATSDPGLAGENEQFF	TGTGCCACCAGTGATCCGGGACTAGCGGGAGAGAATGAGCAGTTCTTC
TRBD2	TRBV19	.	TRBJ2-3	CASSIERGSGRRAGEYF	TGTGCCAGTAGTATAGAGCGGGGTAGCGGGAGGCGGGCGGGAGAGTATTTT
.	TRBV20-1	.	TRBJ2-5	CSAKGAETQYF	TGCAGTGCTAAAGGGGCGGAGACCCAGTACTTC
.	TRBV7-3	.	TRBJ2-3	CASSFGLTRSSDTQYF	TGTGCCAGCAGCTTTGGATTGACTAGGTCCTCAGATACGCAGTATTTT
.	TRBV6-4	.	TRBJ1-3	CASSRSWIPTRLGNTIYF	TGTGCCAGCAGCCGGAGCTGGATCCCCACAAGGCTTGGAAACACCATATATTTT
TRBD1	TRBV5-1	.	TRBJ1-1	CASRPSTGIEAFF	TGCGCCAGCAGGCCGTCGACAGGGATTGAAGCTTTCTTT
.	TRBV4-3	.	TRBJ2-3	CASSQDRGTDTQYF	TGCGCCAGCAGCCAAGATCGGGGAACAGATACGCAGTATTTT
TRBD2	TRBV19	.	TRBJ2-1	CASSPSGGPYNEQFF	TGTGCCAGTAGTCCGAGCGGGGGTCCCTACAATGAGCAGTTCTTC
.	TRBV18	.	TRBJ2-1	CASSSNRATYNEQFF	TGTGCCAGCTCATCAAACAGGGCTACCTACAATGAGCAGTTCTTC
.	TRBV5-1	.	TRBJ2-1	CASSLARQMNEQFF	TGCGCCAGCAGCTTGGCGAGACAGATGAATGAGCAGTTCTTC
.	TRBV5-1	.	TRBJ2-1	CASSWNSNNEQFF	TGCGCCAGCAGCTGGAACAGTAACAATGAGCAGTTCTTC
.	TRBV19	once	TRBJ1-5	CASSRQGSNQPQHF	TGTGCCAGTAGTCGCCAGGGTAGCAATCAGCCCCAGCATTTT
TRBD1	TRBV5-6	.	TRBJ1-2	CASRARGRGLGYGYTF	TGTGCCAGCAGGGCCAGGGGGCGAGGTTTGGGCTATGGCTACACCTTC
.	TRBV7-2	.	TRBJ1-5	CASSLGQDSNQPQHF	TGTGCCAGCAGCTTAGGACAAGATAGCAATCAGCCCCAGCATTTT
TRBD1	TRBV7-9	.	TRBJ2-2	CASSFQGAGELFF	TGTGCCAGCAGCTTTCAGGGGGCCGGGGAGCTGTTTTTT
.	TRBV5-1	.	TRBJ2-7	CASSSTAKTYEQYF	TGCGCCAGCAGCTCAACAGCTAAAACCTACGAGCAGTACTTC
.	TRBV6-6	.	TRBJ1-1	CASSYGRGASTEAFF	TGTGCCAGCAGTTACGGGAGGGGGGCGTCGACTGAAGCTTTCTTT
TRBD1	TRBV19	.	TRBJ1-1	CASSMRTGGFSGTEAFF	TGTGCCAGTAGTATGCGGACAGGCGGTTTCTCGGGCACTGAAGCTTTCTTT
TRBD1	TRBV11-2	.	TRBJ2-5	CASRMRQGASRETQYF	TGTGCCAGCAGGATGAGACAGGGGGCTTCCAGGGAGACCCAGTACTTC
.	TRBV6-5	.	TRBJ1-5	CASSYSAQLSQPQHF	TGTGCCAGCAGTTACTCGGCACAGTTAAGTCAGCCCCAGCATTTT
TRBD1	TRBV5-1	.	TRBJ1-3	CASSLTDRGPSSGNTIYF	TGCGCCAGCAGCTTAACGGACAGGGGCCCTTCATCTGGAAACACCATATATTTT
.	TRBV10-2	.	TRBJ1-1	CASSGQRGRTEAFF	TGCGCCAGCAGTGGTCAGAGGGGGAGAACTGAAGCTTTCTTT
TRBD2	TRBV5-1	.	TRBJ2-3	CASTRSGSPTDTQYF	TGCGCCAGTACCAGGAGCGGGAGCCCGACAGATACGCAGTATTTT
.	TRBV30	.	TRBJ1-1	CAWSRGGGITEAFF	TGTGCCTGGAGTAGGGGCGGGGGAATCACTGAAGCTTTCTTT
.	TRBV12-3/TRBV12-4	.	TRBJ1-1	CASSLIGGTEAFF	TGTGCCAGCAGTTTAATAGGGGGCACTGAAGCTTTCTTT
TRBD1	TRBV9	once	TRBJ2-1	CASSVQRQGYNEQFF	TGTGCCAGCAGCGTACAAAGACAGGGTTACAATGAGCAGTTCTTC
TRBD1	TRBV6-2/TRBV6-3	.	TRBJ2-3	CASSSTGGRGTDTQYF	TGTGCCAGCAGTTCGACAGGGGGAAGGGGCACAGATACGCAGTATTTT
.	TRBV6-5	.	TRBJ2-2	CASRDPGRGNRELFF	TGTGCCAGCAGAGACCCGGGACGGGGGAATAGGGAGCTGTTTTTT
TRBD2	TRBV19	.	TRBJ2-3	CASSIGSGRITDTQYF	TGTGCCAGTAGTATAGGTAGCGGGAGGATCACAGATACGCAGTATTTT
TRBD2	TRBV7-9	.	TRBJ2-5	CASSPRTSARQETQYF	TGTGCCAGCAGCCCCCGGACTAGCGCGCGCCAAGAGACCCAGTACTTC
TRBD2	TRBV7-2	few	TRBJ2-4	CASSLGGGLNIQYF	TGTGCCAGCAGTCTTGGCGGGGGGTTGAACATTCAGTACTTC
.	TRBV11-3	.	TRBJ2-7	CASSSPRRQSPYEQYF	TGTGCCAGCAGCTCCCCCCGTAGACAGTCCCCCTACGAGCAGTACTTC
TRBD2	TRBV4-3	.	TRBJ2-1	CASSQNSGSYNEQFF	TGCGCCAGCAGCCAAAATAGCGGGTCCTACAATGAGCAGTTCTTC
.	TRBV15	.	TRBJ1-1	CATRERGLMNTEAFF	TGTGCCACCAGGGAACGCGGACTCATGAACACTGAAGCTTTCTTT
TRBD1	TRBV23-1	.	TRBJ2-3	CASSQRPGQGADTQYF	TGCGCCAGCAGTCAACGTCCGGGACAGGGGGCGGATACGCAGTATTTT
.	TRBV3-1/TRBV3-2	.	TRBJ2-1	CASSPGRGSYNEQFF	TGTGCCAGCAGTCCGGGCAGGGGCTCCTACAATGAGCAGTTCTTC
.	TRBV5-8	.	TRBJ1-4	CASSLAWGGPEEKLFF	TGTGCCAGCAGCTTGGCTTGGGGGGGACCGGAAGAAAAACTGTTTTTT